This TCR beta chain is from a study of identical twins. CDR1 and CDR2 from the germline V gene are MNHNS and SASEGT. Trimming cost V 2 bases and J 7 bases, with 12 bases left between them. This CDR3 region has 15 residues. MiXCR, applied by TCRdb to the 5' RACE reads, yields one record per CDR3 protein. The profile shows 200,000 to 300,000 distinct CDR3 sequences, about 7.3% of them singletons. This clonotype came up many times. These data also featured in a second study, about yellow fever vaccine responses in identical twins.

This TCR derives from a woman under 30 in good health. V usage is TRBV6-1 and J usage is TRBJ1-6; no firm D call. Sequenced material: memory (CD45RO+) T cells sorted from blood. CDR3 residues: CASSETGSWNSPLHF. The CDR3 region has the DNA TGTGCCAGCAGTGAAACGGGAAGTTGGAATTCACCCCTCCACTTT.